This TCR beta chain was identified in a study of blood T cell repertoires in COVID-19. Study as a whole: The origin of the acute and convalescent COVID-19 samples was the United States, Italy and Spain. PBMCs, B-cell-depleted T cells, or T cells were the source of the cDNA or gDNA that made up the material.

V lost 6 bases and J lost 0, with 9 bases in between. The CDR3 extends over 14 amino acids. Per germline, CDR1 LGHNA and CDR2 YNFKEQ. Per the study methods: Reference gene primer amplification gave estimated nucleated cell counts. The repertoire was sequenced with immunoSEQ multiplex PCR; TCRdb's copy has only in-frame clones and lacks some. V, J and clone size are taken as reported in that table, and D and trimming were inferred from the DNA itself. The data contain approximately 230,000 clones, more than 60% of them seen just once; the ten biggest clones take up roughly 4.2%. The J gene is TRBJ2-1, the V gene TRBV4-2; no definite D call. Sequencing used peripheral blood. The clonotype originates from a woman between 35 and 50 years old with active or convalescent COVID-19. The CDR3 region is CASSSRISYNEQFF. The CDR3 nucleotides are TGTGCCAGCAGTAGCAGAATCTCCTACAATGAGCAGTTCTTC.